Listed here are 21 T cell receptor beta chains from one sample, sequenced in a study of CD8+ T cells in alopecia areata. Treatment reported: oral pan-JAK inhibitor, 5-10 mg twice daily. It was cDNA, reverse transcribed from extracted RNA, that served as the sequencing template. Data came from immunoSEQ multiplex PCR; TCRdb stores just in-frame clones and leaves some out. The sample lists roughly 120,000 clones, less than 75% seen once, with 9% to 15% in the top ten. Sample: CD8+ T cells sorted from blood, taken at week 24, from a patient treated with tofacitinib. The receptors stem from a human donor with alopecia areata.

This clone was found a few times. The chain joins TRBV29-1 to TRBJ1-2; 10 bases agree with TRBD1. Germline-derived CDR1 and CDR2 are SQVTM and ANQGSEA. V lost 4 bases, J lost 0 bases, and 2 bases stayed unmatched. This CDR3 has 14 residues. CDR3 sequence (DNA): TGCAGCGTTGGACAGGGGGCTCCTAACTATGGCTACACCTTC. Translating it yields CSVGQGAPNYGYTF.

This clone appeared once. The chain employs TRBV7-8 and TRBJ1-1; a weak D match, TRBD1 (6 bases). V lost 2 bases, J lost 0 bases, and 22 bases lay in between. CDR1 and CDR2 from the germline V gene are SGHVS and FQNEAQ. The CDR3 is 19 amino acids. The CDR3 protein is CASSLFIGTSPAVNTEAFF. The CDR3 DNA sequence: TGTGCCAGCAGCTTATTCATCGGGACATCTCCGGCGGTGAACACTGAAGCTTTCTTT.

The chain is built from TRBV12-5 and TRBJ2-5, with 7 bases aligning to TRBD2. The CDR3 covers 14 residues. Germline values: CDR1 LGHNT, CDR2 FRNRAP. J gave up 2 bases and V 2 bases, and 2 bases lay outside the gene matches. CDR3 nucleotide sequence: TGTGCTAGTGGTTTGATGGGGGGGCAAGAGACCCAGTACTTC. Translated, it gives CASGLMGGQETQYF.

This clone has just a few counts. V gene TRBV19 combines with J gene TRBJ2-1, with TRBD1 as a possible D gene (6 bases). The V end was cut by 5 bases, the J end by 6 bases, with 20 bases between. CDR3 length: 16 residues. Per germline, CDR1 LNHDA and CDR2 SQIVND (reference sequence). The CDR3 region has the DNA TGTGCCAGTAGTCCCCGGGACATTGGAGTCTCCAATGAGCAGTTCTTC. This codes for CASSPRDIGVSNEQFF.

This clone was seen a handful of times. The J gene is TRBJ2-3, the V gene TRBV7-2, with 8 bases identical to TRBD2. Germline V gene data show CDR1 as SGHTA and CDR2 as FQGNSA. Unmatched junction bases numbered 11, after V lost 7 bases and J lost 2 bases. CDR3 length: 16 residues. The DNA of the CDR3 is TGTGCCAGCAACCGGGGGGGGGCGGCACACACAGATACGCAGTATTTT. Its protein is CASNRGGAAHTDTQYF.

The rearrangement joins TRBV9 to TRBJ2-7; tentative D call: TRBD1 (5 bases). Trimming cost V 0 bases and J 0 bases, with 10 bases left between them. The CDR3 is 15 residues long. The germline CDR1 and CDR2 sequences are SGDLS and YYNGEE. This chain's CDR3 is CASSVAPDSSYEQYF. The CDR3 nucleotides are TGTGCCAGCAGCGTAGCCCCAGACAGCTCCTACGAGCAGTACTTC. The variable domain in full, with the rest retrieved from reference TRBV9 and TRBJ2-7, is DSGVTQTPKHLITATGQRVTLRCSPRSGDLSVYWYQQSLDQGLQFLIQYYNGEERAKGNILERFSAQQFPDLHSELNLSSLELGDSALYFCASSVAPDSSYEQYFGPGTRLTVT.

The chain has TRBV11-2 and TRBJ2-3; D unresolved. The germline V gene has CDR1 SGHAT and CDR2 FQNNGV. V was trimmed by 5 bases and J by 2 bases, leaving 5 bases between them. The CDR3 is 12 amino acids. This CDR3 reads CASSPPTDTQYF. CDR3 in DNA: TGTGCCAGCAGCCCCCCCACAGATACGCAGTATTTT. The full variable domain, in which reference TRBV11-2 and TRBJ2-3 provide the parts outside the CDR3, is EAGVAQSPRYKIIEKRQSVAFWCNPISGHATLYWYQQILGQGPKLLIQFQNNGVVDDSQLPKDRFSAERLKGVDSTLKIQPAKLEDSAVYLCASSPPTDTQYFGPGTRLTVL.

The rearrangement links TRBV5-1 to TRBJ2-2; D assignment may be TRBD1 or TRBD2 (6 bases each). Germline values: CDR1 SGHRS, CDR2 YFSETQ. V lost 4 bases and J lost 4, with 14 bases in between. The CDR3 is 15 residues long. The CDR3 DNA reads TGCGCCAGCAGCCACAACAGGGAGGCCACCGGGGAGCTGTTTTTT. Protein: CASSHNREATGELFF.

The genes are TRBV27 and TRBJ1-3, with D tentatively TRBD1 (5 bases). The V end lost 5 bases, the J end lost 3 bases, and 11 bases lay between the germline ends. The CDR3 has 14 amino acids. Germline values: CDR1 MNHEY, CDR2 SMNVEV (reference sequence). Written as DNA, the CDR3 is TGTGCCAGCAGTGACCGGGACGGTGGAAACACCATATATTTT. Its translation is CASSDRDGGNTIYF.

The genes are TRBV14 and TRBJ2-1; 8 nucleotides agree with TRBD1. This CDR3 region has 19 residues. Germline CDR1 and CDR2: SGHDN and FVKESK. Germline trimming cut 0 bases from V and 2 bases from J; bases unmatched to any gene: 12. The CDR3 DNA reads TGTGCCAGCAGCCAAGATTGGGTGGGGACAGGATACGCCTACAATGAGCAGTTCTTC. Translation: CASSQDWVGTGYAYNEQFF.

V gene TRBV6-5 combines with J gene TRBJ1-1; 7 nucleotides line up with TRBD1. CDR3 length: 15 amino acids. Germline V CDR1 and CDR2: MNHEY, SVGAGI. With 4 bases clipped from V and 1 base from J, the junction kept 6 bases outside the gene matches. CDR3 region: CASSFLGTENTEAFF. DNA of the CDR3: TGTGCCAGCAGTTTCCTTGGGACAGAGAACACTGAAGCTTTCTTT.

For the CDR3, the DNA is TGTGCCAGCAGTGAAGGACTATTCGAGACCCAGTACTTC. The encoded protein is CASSEGLFETQYF. The chain joins TRBV6-1 to TRBJ2-5; D may be TRBD2 (5 bases). Trimming stripped 1 base from V and 5 bases from J, with 8 bases between. Per germline, CDR1 MNHNS and CDR2 SASEGT. This CDR3 has 13 amino acids.

This chain joins TRBV7-8 and TRBJ2-2, with a tentative D call TRBD1 (6 bases). CDR1 is SGHVS and CDR2 is FQNEAQ in the germline V gene. V was shortened by 4 bases and J by 1 base, with 16 bases between the two germline ends. There are 17 residues in the CDR3. The CDR3 loop reads CASSSDLDRRNTGELFF. The CDR3 coding sequence is TGTGCCAGCAGCTCGGACCTTGACAGGCGGAACACCGGGGAGCTGTTTTTT.

The V gene is TRBV5-6, the J gene TRBJ1-5, with 10 bases identical to TRBD1. The CDR3 consists of 16 residues. CDR1 SGHDT and CDR2 YYEEEE come from the germline V gene. V trimming: 4 bases; J trimming: 7 bases; junction bases outside the gene matches: 11. The CDR3 DNA reads TGTGCCAGCAGCCTAGGGACAGGGGAGGGCTGGCAGCCCCAGCATTTT. It is translated as CASSLGTGEGWQPQHF. Full variable domain (missing parts from reference TRBV5-6 and TRBJ1-5): DAGVTQSPTHLIKTRGQQVTLRCSPKSGHDTVSWYQQALGQGPQFIFQYYEEEERQRGNFPDRFSGHQFPNYSSELNVNALLLGDSALYLCASSLGTGEGWQPQHFGDGTRLSIL.

The chain combines TRBV29-1 with TRBJ1-2; D unresolved. V shed 4 bases and J shed 4 bases, with 13 bases lying between them. This CDR3 is built from 13 residues. Germline V gene data show CDR1 as SQVTM and CDR2 as ANQGSEA. CDR3 DNA sequence: TGCAGCGTTGTCGACCCCATAAGCTATGGCTACACCTTC. It specifies CSVVDPISYGYTF.

CDR3 protein: CASRGTDRYEQYF. CDR3 DNA: TGTGCCAGCAGGGGGACGGACCGCTACGAGCAGTACTTC. This chain links TRBV27 with TRBJ2-7, with D perhaps TRBD1 or TRBD2 (5 bases each). Germline V CDR1 and CDR2: MNHEY, SMNVEV (reference sequence). The CDR3 loop spans 13 amino acids. V was trimmed by 6 bases and J by 3 bases, leaving 12 bases between them.

This clone has only one observation. This chain connects TRBV18 to TRBJ2-7; 9 bases line up with TRBD1. The CDR3 totals 15 residues. The junction had 8 bases not matched to a gene; V was cut back by 3 bases and J by 5 bases. Germline V CDR1 and CDR2: KGHSH, LQKENI. The CDR3: CASSPWGQGGDEQYF. CDR3 nucleotides: TGTGCCAGCTCACCTTGGGGACAGGGTGGCGACGAGCAGTACTTC.

V and J are TRBV7-2 and TRBJ1-6, with 7 bases lining up with TRBD1. Trimming removed 4 bases from V and 9 bases from J; junction bases left unmatched: 3. Looked up from germline, CDR1 is SGHTA and CDR2 is FQGNSA. This CDR3 has 13 residues. In DNA form, the CDR3 reads TGTGCCAGCAGCTACAGGGGCTTTTCACCCCTCCACTTT. It yields the protein CASSYRGFSPLHF.

This clone has a single count. This chain connects TRBV9 to TRBJ1-1; TRBD1 is a possible D gene (5 bases). From germline, CDR1 is SGDLS and CDR2 YYNGEE. Trimming pared 3 bases from V and 3 bases from J, leaving 6 bases between. The CDR3 runs to 12 residues. The CDR3 DNA sequence: TGTGCCAGCAGCGGAGGGGACACTGAAGCTTTCTTT. Its protein product is CASSGGDTEAFF.

This clone was counted a few times. V gene TRBV7-6 combines with J gene TRBJ2-1; 10 nucleotides line up with TRBD1. The CDR3 contains 15 residues. V lost 1 base, J lost 6 bases, and 3 bases stayed unmatched. Germline CDR1 and CDR2: SGHVS and FNYEAQ. Written as DNA, the CDR3 is TGTGCCAGCAGCTTAGTGGGACAGGGGTCCAATGAGCAGTTCTTC. Its translation is CASSLVGQGSNEQFF.

This chain links TRBV12-5 with TRBJ1-1; a possible D gene is TRBD1 (5 bases). CDR3 length: 15 residues. V was pared by 2 bases and J by 3 bases, with 13 bases between. Germline V gene lookup returns CDR1 LGHNT and CDR2 FRNRAP. The CDR3: CASGLTTGGYTEAFF. DNA of the CDR3: TGTGCTAGTGGTTTGACTACCGGGGGATACACTGAAGCTTTCTTT.